Following are 13 T cell receptor beta chains from one sample sequenced in a study of shared clonotypes between healthy human individuals. Libraries were prepared by immunoSEQ multiplex PCR; TCRdb keeps only in-frame clonotypes and omits some of them. The sample lists more than 2 million clones, 95% occurring once. Sequencing was carried out using naive CD4+ T cells sorted from blood. Subset of the sample: CD45RA+ positively selected. The receptor source for this set is a man in his late teens or twenties in good health.

The rearrangement joins TRBV29-1 to TRBJ2-3, with D possibly matching TRBD1 (6 bases). Germline V gene lookup returns CDR1 SQVTM and CDR2 ANQGSEA. The CDR3 runs to 14 residues. The V end lost 2 bases, the J end lost 8 bases, and 17 bases lay between the germline ends. CDR3 in DNA: TGCAGCGTTGAATCAGGGGTCGTGCTTCGTACGCAGTATTTT. It encodes CSVESGVVLRTQYF.

The genes are TRBV30 and TRBJ1-3; D is ambiguous. This CDR3 spans 11 amino acids. Trimming stripped 5 bases from V and 10 bases from J, with 12 bases between. In germline, CDR1 is GTSNPN, CDR2 SVGIG (reference sequence). The CDR3 loop is CAWGGERTIYF. The DNA of the CDR3 is TGTGCCTGGGGAGGAGAGAGAACCATATATTTT.

V is TRBV2 and J is TRBJ2-5; D is unresolved. Trimming removed 2 bases at V and 5 bases at J, with 9 bases between. The CDR3 spans 13 residues. Germline V CDR1 and CDR2: SNHLY, FYNNEI. The CDR3 spells CASSENYRETQYF. The CDR3 DNA is TGTGCCAGCAGTGAAAACTACCGGGAGACCCAGTACTTC.

As concerns this clone: Different DNA sequences within this sample yield the same CDR3. The CDR3: CASSLLSEQFF. CDR3 nucleotides: TGTGCCAGCAGCTTATTGTCTGAGCAGTTCTTC. This chain connects TRBV7-2 to TRBJ2-1; D not resolved. Trimming took 2 bases from V and 9 from J, leaving 5 bases between them. Per germline, CDR1 SGHTA and CDR2 FQGNSA. This CDR3 is built from 11 residues.

The chain is built from TRBV5-1 and TRBJ1-4, with 9 bases aligning to TRBD1. The CDR3 runs 15 residues. The trim removed 4 bases at V and 8 bases at J, leaving 9 bases unmatched. CDR1 and CDR2 from the germline V gene are SGHRS and YFSETQ. In nucleotides, the CDR3 is TGCGCCAGCAGCACCATCGGGACAGGGAAGGAAAAACTGTTTTTT. It yields the protein CASSTIGTGKEKLFF.

The rearrangement joins TRBV10-3 to TRBJ2-2, with D possibly TRBD1 on 5 matching bases. Germline lookup yields CDR1 ENHRY and CDR2 SYGVKD. V gave up 8 bases and J gave up 0 bases, with 10 bases separating them. CDR3 length: 14 residues. The CDR3, as DNA: TGTGCCATCGGTGGACACGCGAACACCGGGGAGCTGTTTTTT. Its translation: CAIGGHANTGELFF.

CDR3 in amino acids: CASSFGQASNQPQHF. For the CDR3, the DNA is TGTGCCAGCAGTTTTGGACAGGCAAGCAATCAGCCCCAGCATTTT. J is TRBJ1-5 and V is TRBV27; TRBD1 matches at 7 bases. The CDR3 has 15 amino acids. Germline CDR1 MNHEY, CDR2 SMNVEV (reference sequence). The V gene end was trimmed by 3 bases and the J gene end by 1 base; junction bases not matched to a gene: 3.

The gene calls are TRBV25-1 and TRBJ2-1; D unresolved. CDR3 length: 13 residues. With 7 bases removed from V and 9 bases from J, the gap between germline ends came to 16 bases. CDR1 is MGHDK, CDR2 SYGVNS, per germline. CDR3 region: CASKISHVGEQFF. CDR3 bases: TGTGCCAGCAAGATAAGTCACGTGGGTGAGCAGTTCTTC.

This clone is a singleton in its sample. The CDR3 protein is CASSLPGTGGLLTF. The CDR3 region has the DNA TGTGCCAGCAGCTTACCTGGAACCGGGGGCCTGCTCACCTTC. J is TRBJ1-2 and V is TRBV11-2; tentatively, D is TRBD1 (6 bases). Trimming stripped 2 bases from V and 13 bases from J, with 20 bases between. The CDR3 covers 14 residues. Per the germline V gene, CDR1 is SGHAT and CDR2 is FQNNGV.

The chain is built from TRBV7-9 and TRBJ1-2; D not resolved. Germline V gene sequence: CDR1 SEHNR, CDR2 FQNEAQ (reference sequence). The CDR3 is made up of 13 amino acids. Trimming removed 5 bases at V and 1 base at J, with 8 bases between. The CDR3 DNA sequence: TGTGCCAGCAGCGGCGCGGGTAACTATGGCTACACCTTC. This gives the protein CASSGAGNYGYTF.

J is TRBJ1-2 and V is TRBV5-4; 9 bases align to TRBD1. J lost 4 bases, V lost 0 bases, and 7 bases had no gene match. This CDR3 is 16 amino acids long. The germline V gene has CDR1 SGHNT and CDR2 YYREEE (reference sequence). CDR3 sequence reads: CASSLGPQGASYGYTF. The CDR3 DNA follows: TGTGCCAGCAGCTTGGGACCACAGGGGGCCAGCTATGGCTACACCTTC.

The chain is built from TRBV4-1 and TRBJ2-7; D perhaps matches TRBD2 (6 bases). The ends were cut back, 7 bases at V and 2 bases at J, with 24 bases in the middle. CDR3 length: 17 residues. CDR1 and CDR2 (germline): MGHRA, YSYEKL. This chain's CDR3 is CASTKDWGDSRTYEQYF. In DNA, the CDR3 is TGCGCCAGCACCAAAGATTGGGGGGACTCTCGGACCTACGAGCAGTACTTC.

The rearrangement joins TRBV2 to TRBJ2-7, with D perhaps assigned TRBD1 or TRBD2 (5 bases each). CDR1 and CDR2 from the germline V gene are SNHLY and FYNNEI. The V and J ends lost 6 bases and 6 bases respectively, with 12 bases between them. The CDR3 loop spans 12 amino acids. The CDR3 DNA reads TGTGCCAGCAGGAGCGCAGGGAGCGAGCAGTACTTC. Protein: CASRSAGSEQYF.